A selection of T cell receptor beta chains follows, all from one sample in a study of cytomegalovirus exposure and HLA in healthy donors. Assay used: immunoSEQ multiplex PCR; TCRdb lists only in-frame clones, some missing. In the table there are about 98,000 clones, under 75% of which are singletons. The sample comprised PBMCs. The origin of the receptors is a female donor in good health and CMV-seronegative. The CDR3 runs from the conserved cysteine through the conserved F or W. The order of the fields is CDR3 DNA, CDR3 protein, D gene, V gene, J gene, clone size. A D gene is named only where the DNA matches it firmly. Not all rows give a size; the values are once, few, many and, for expanded clones, a class.

TGTGCCAGCAGATTAGGACTAGCCGGGGAGCTGTTTTTT	CASRLGLAGELFF	TRBD2	TRBV6-5	TRBJ2-2	NA
TGCGCCAGCAGCCTGGGGTCTCGGAAGGCAGGGGAAGCTTTCTTT	CASSLGSRKAGEAFF	NA	TRBV5-1	TRBJ1-1	few
TGTGCCAGCAGTTTCACACAAGGGGGTATGCGGCAGCCCCAGCATTTT	CASSFTQGGMRQPQHF	NA	TRBV5-6	TRBJ1-5	NA
TGCGCCAGCAGCCAAGAAAGACTGCAGGGGCCGATATATAATCAGCCCCAGCATTTT	CASSQERLQGPIYNQPQHF	NA	TRBV4-1	TRBJ1-5	once
TGTGCCAGCAGCTTAGGGTACCCGGGACAGCTTTCCTACGAGCAGTACTTC	CASSLGYPGQLSYEQYF	TRBD1	TRBV11-3	TRBJ2-7	NA
TGTGCCAGCTCACCAGGGACACGGAACACTGAAGCTTTCTTT	CASSPGTRNTEAFF	NA	TRBV18	TRBJ1-1	NA
TGTGCCAGCAGTGAATTGGGAGAGTCCGGGGAGCTGTTTTTT	CASSELGESGELFF	NA	TRBV25-1	TRBJ2-2	NA
TGTGCCAGCAGCCGGAGACCCTCGGGAGAGCAGTACTTC	CASSRRPSGEQYF	NA	TRBV7-6	TRBJ2-7	NA
TGCGCCAGCAGCCAAGTTAGCGGAATCAATCAGCCCCAGCATTTT	CASSQVSGINQPQHF	NA	TRBV4-1	TRBJ1-5	NA
TGCGCCAGCAGCCAAGAGCTTCAGGGCGGCTACACCTTC	CASSQELQGGYTF	NA	TRBV4-1	TRBJ1-2	NA
TGTGCCAGCAGCTTAGATGGCTTTCGCAATCAGCCCCAGCATTTT	CASSLDGFRNQPQHF	NA	TRBV7-9	TRBJ1-5	NA
TGTGCCTGGAGCCCAGGGAAGGCCTACGAGCAGTACTTC	CAWSPGKAYEQYF	NA	TRBV30	TRBJ2-7	few
TGTGCCAGCAGCAGGACAGCGTCTGAAGCTTTCTTT	CASSRTASEAFF	NA	TRBV7-9	TRBJ1-1	NA
TGTGCCATCAGTGATGGGGGAGGGGACGCTGAAGCTTTCTTT	CAISDGGGDAEAFF	NA	TRBV10-3	TRBJ1-1	NA